The following is a T cell receptor (beta chain) sequence with its context. Antigen: not known. This sample stems from a study of spatial heterogeneity in lung cancer. The wider study: The cohort: approximately 74 early-stage, untreated non-small cell lung cancer patients. Unique TCR and UMI combinations averaged more than ten appearances each in raw reads. When available, follow-up PBMC samples taken a median of about two years after resection were sequenced.

The CDR3 runs 16 residues. J was trimmed by 6 bases and V by 6 bases; bases with no gene match: 7. General study results and limits: Resection saw ubiquitous expanded tumor TCRs appear in blood more than follow-up did.

This sample's time point: blood at routine non-recurrence follow-up after resection. Unsorted whole RNA samples from tumor, nontumor lung or frozen PBMC were sequenced. A single record per CDR3 protein comes from TCRdb applying MiXCR to the 5' RACE reads. The sample lists 25,000 to 30,000 distinct CDR3 sequences; 6% were seen once. The rearrangement uses TRBV12-3 or TRBV12-4 and TRBJ2-2, with 13 positions matching TRBD2. This sequence originates from a male donor with early-stage non-small cell lung cancer. Source: PBMCs, taken at follow-up. The CDR3: CASSFGLAGVSGELFF. DNA for the CDR3: TGTGCCAGCAGCTTCGGACTAGCGGGAGTCTCCGGGGAGCTGTTTTTT.